The 21 T cell receptor beta chains in this list originate from one sample, sequenced in a study of blood T cell repertoires in COVID-19. Here immunoSEQ multiplex PCR was the method, and the copy in TCRdb shows in-frame clones only, minus some. Among about 140,000 clones listed, about 80% were seen once. Material for sequencing was peripheral blood. These receptor sequences come from a woman aged 60-75 years with acute or convalescent COVID-19.

The chain is built from TRBV5-6 and TRBJ2-7; 10 bases fit TRBD2. CDR3 length: 15 amino acids. With V trimmed by 4 bases and J by 4 bases, 8 bases remained unmatched. Germline CDR1 SGHDT, CDR2 YYEEEE. The CDR3, as DNA: TGTGCCAGCAGCACCCCGGGACTAGCGTCTTACGAGCAGTACTTC. Translated: CASSTPGLASYEQYF.

This chain connects TRBV7-8 to TRBJ2-7; TRBD2 aligns across 7 bases. The germline V gene encodes CDR1 SGHVS and CDR2 FQNEAQ. V trimming: 4 bases; J trimming: 3 bases; junction bases outside the gene matches: 6. The CDR3 consists of 14 residues. The CDR3 DNA reads TGTGCCAGCAGCTCCGGGACTACCCTCTACGAGCAGTACTTC. The encoded protein is CASSSGTTLYEQYF.

The chain recombines TRBV5-1 with TRBJ1-2; no clear D. Deletions cut 4 bases from V and 1 base from J, with 11 bases between. Germline CDR1 reads SGHRS; CDR2 reads YFSETQ. CDR3 length: 14 residues. The CDR3 DNA sequence: TGCGCCAGCAGCCCGACCGGGGATAACTATGGCTACACCTTC. Translating it yields CASSPTGDNYGYTF.

The gene calls are TRBV9 and TRBJ2-2; 13 bases agree with TRBD2. The germline V gene encodes CDR1 SGDLS and CDR2 YYNGEE. The CDR3 covers 21 residues. J lost 4 bases, V lost 4 bases, and 19 bases had no gene match. The CDR3 DNA sequence: TGTGCCAGCAGCTCGCCCGGGACTAGCGGGGCGGTGGTGTCGGGCACCGGGGAGCTGTTTTTT. The encoded protein is CASSSPGTSGAVVSGTGELFF.

The rearrangement joins TRBV2 to TRBJ1-2; 9 nucleotides align to TRBD1. In germline, CDR1 is SNHLY, CDR2 FYNNEI. CDR3 length: 15 residues. The J segment lost 7 bases and the V segment lost 4 bases, leaving 10 bases of the junction unmatched. CDR3 bases: TGTGCCAGCAGTGGACAGGGGGGAGACATTCGTGGCTACACCTTC. This sequence encodes CASSGQGGDIRGYTF.

This clone was counted a few times. The chain carries TRBV9 and TRBJ1-3; D is perhaps TRBD1 (5 bases). Germline-derived CDR1 and CDR2 are SGDLS and YYNGEE. The V end lost 0 bases, the J end lost 4 bases, and 11 bases lay between the germline ends. The CDR3 runs 15 residues. CDR3 sequence reads: CASSVAVGGGNTIYF. The CDR3 DNA reads TGTGCCAGCAGCGTAGCCGTCGGGGGAGGAAACACCATATATTTT.

There are a few counts of this clone. The V gene is TRBV4-3, the J gene TRBJ2-1; D is ambiguous. CDR1 and CDR2 (germline): LGHNA, YSLEER. The CDR3 loop spans 14 amino acids. V was clipped by 0 bases and J by 8 bases, with 11 bases between them. Here the CDR3 reads CASSQDHRVDEQFF. CDR3 sequence (DNA): TGCGCCAGCAGCCAAGATCACAGAGTAGATGAGCAGTTCTTC.

This clone was found a few times. The rearrangement links TRBV9 to TRBJ1-2, with 9 bases lining up with TRBD1. Germline V gives CDR1 SGDLS, CDR2 YYNGEE. With V trimmed by 4 bases and J by 4 bases, 8 bases remained unmatched. The length of the CDR3 is 15 residues. CDR3 sequence: CASSSVRDRVYGYTF. The CDR3 nucleotides are TGTGCCAGCAGCAGTGTCCGGGACAGGGTCTATGGCTACACCTTC. The whole variable domain, filled in from reference TRBV9 and TRBJ1-2, reads DSGVTQTPKHLITATGQRVTLRCSPRSGDLSVYWYQQSLDQGLQFLIQYYNGEERAKGNILERFSAQQFPDLHSELNLSSLELGDSALYFCASSSVRDRVYGYTFGSGTRLTVV.

The chain couples TRBV19 to TRBJ1-4; possibly TRBD1 for D (6 bases). The germline V gene has CDR1 LNHDA and CDR2 SQIVND (reference sequence). V gave up 5 bases and J gave up 8 bases, with 12 bases separating them. The CDR3 is 13 amino acids. For the CDR3, the DNA is TGTGCCAGTAGTGGGCAGGGGCGCGAAAAACTGTTTTTT. Translation: CASSGQGREKLFF.

This clone has only one observation. The genes are TRBV30 and TRBJ1-6, with TRBD1 matching 7 bases. This CDR3 region has 14 residues. Germline V gene lookup returns CDR1 GTSNPN and CDR2 SVGIG (reference sequence). The V and J ends lost 0 bases and 9 bases, in that order; junction bases with no gene match: 5. CDR3 in DNA: TGTGCCTGGAGTGTGGGGACAGCGGGTTCACCCCTCCACTTT. Translated: CAWSVGTAGSPLHF.

The V and J genes are TRBV7-3 and TRBJ2-3; 13 bases line up with TRBD2. The germline CDR1 and CDR2 sequences are SGHTA and FQGTGA. This CDR3 is 16 amino acids long. J was trimmed by 6 bases and V by 5 bases; bases with no gene match: 8. The CDR3 is CASSPGTSGASDTQYF. For the CDR3, the DNA is TGTGCCAGCAGCCCAGGGACTAGCGGGGCCTCCGATACGCAGTATTTT.

The chain has TRBV27 and TRBJ1-1; TRBD1 is a possible D gene (5 bases). Looked up from germline, CDR1 is MNHEY and CDR2 is SMNVEV (reference sequence). The CDR3 consists of 13 residues. The germline V and J ends were trimmed by 5 bases and 3 bases, with 10 bases remaining between them. CDR3 nucleotides: TGTGCCAGCAGTCGGATAGGGGACACTGAAGCTTTCTTT. It is translated as CASSRIGDTEAFF.

The J gene is TRBJ2-3, the V gene TRBV10-2; a possible D gene is TRBD1 (6 bases). The CDR3 has 14 residues. The germline V gene has CDR1 WSHSY and CDR2 SAAADI. The ends were cut back, 3 bases at V and 2 bases at J, with 9 bases in the middle. DNA for the CDR3: TGCGCCAGCAGTGAACAGGGAAACACAGATACGCAGTATTTT. Protein: CASSEQGNTDTQYF.

This clone occurred once. This chain connects TRBV4-2 to TRBJ1-2, with a weak D call TRBD1 (6 bases). V lost 0 bases and J lost 7, with 12 bases in between. The germline CDR1 and CDR2 sequences are LGHNA and YNFKEQ. CDR3 size: 14 residues. The CDR3 region is CASSQDDRLGGYTF. DNA of the CDR3: TGTGCCAGCAGCCAAGATGACAGGCTCGGTGGCTACACCTTC.

The rearrangement joins TRBV6-7 to TRBJ2-3; 8 nucleotides align to TRBD1. TRBV6-7 is designated an ORF whose function remains uncertain. There are 20 residues in the CDR3. Germline trimming cut 0 bases from V and 2 bases from J; bases unmatched to any gene: 16. The CDR3 loop is CASSYSGQIPGGDTTDTQYF. Here the CDR3 DNA reads TGTGCCAGCAGTTACTCGGGACAGATACCAGGGGGCGATACCACAGATACGCAGTATTTT.

The J gene is TRBJ2-2, the V gene TRBV7-3, with a possible D match to TRBD2 (6 bases). The germline gives CDR1 SGHTA, CDR2 FQGTGA. The CDR3 contains 16 residues. Trimming took off 3 bases at V and 2 bases at J, with 13 bases between the two ends. This CDR3 reads CASSFGGGFNTGELFF. The CDR3 coding sequence is TGTGCCAGCAGCTTCGGGGGAGGATTTAACACCGGGGAGCTGTTTTTT.

This clone was observed a few times. This chain connects TRBV6-2 or TRBV6-3 to TRBJ2-2; D is uncertain. This CDR3 has 14 residues. V lost 6 bases and J 7 bases, leaving 15 bases between the germline ends. CDR1 and CDR2 from the germline V gene are MNHEY and SVGEGT. Written as DNA, the CDR3 is TGTGCCAGCAGCCCCACTATTGCTGGCGGGGAGCTGTTTTTT. It codes for CASSPTIAGGELFF.

This chain uses TRBV9 with TRBJ2-1; 14 nucleotides match TRBD2. Germline V gene sequence: CDR1 SGDLS, CDR2 YYNGEE. Trimming cost V 0 bases and J 2 bases; bases outside gene matches: 4. The CDR3 length is 18 residues. As DNA, the CDR3 is TGTGCCAGCAGCGTAGATGGGACTAGCGGGGGCACCTACAATGAGCAGTTCTTC. This translates into CASSVDGTSGGTYNEQFF.

The gene calls are TRBV19 and TRBJ1-1; D possibly corresponds to TRBD1 (6 bases). V was trimmed by 3 bases and J by 0 bases, leaving 14 bases between them. Germline-derived CDR1 and CDR2 are LNHDA and SQIVND (reference sequence). CDR3 length equals 16 residues. CDR3 nucleotide sequence: TGTGCCAGTAGTATTGGACAGTGGACCATGAACACTGAAGCTTTCTTT. Residues: CASSIGQWTMNTEAFF.

The chain combines TRBV7-9 with TRBJ2-4; TRBD1 agrees at 10 bases. This CDR3 has 17 residues. From germline, CDR1 is SEHNR and CDR2 FQNEAQ (reference sequence). The junction had 7 bases not matched to a gene; V was cut back by 4 bases and J by 1 base. The CDR3 nucleotides read TGTGCCAGCAGCTCCGACAGGGGGCTCTTGGCCAAAAACATTCAGTACTTC. It codes for CASSSDRGLLAKNIQYF.

This clone was observed a single time. The chain uses TRBV5-4 and TRBJ1-2; D is perhaps TRBD1 (6 bases). The CDR3 runs 16 residues. Trimming stripped 3 bases from V and 3 bases from J, with 18 bases between. Germline-derived CDR1 and CDR2 are SGHNT and YYREEE (reference sequence). CDR3 sequence reads: CASSSQNRDPHYGYTF. The CDR3 DNA reads as TGTGCCAGCAGCTCCCAGAACAGGGACCCTCACTATGGCTACACCTTC. Filled out from reference TRBV5-4 and TRBJ1-2, the complete variable domain reads ETGVTQSPTHLIKTRGQQVTLRCSSQSGHNTVSWYQQALGQGPQFIFQYYREEENGRGNFPPRFSGLQFPNYSSELNVNALELDDSALYLCASSSQNRDPHYGYTFGSGTRLTVV.